Listed below are T cell receptor beta chains from one sample, sequenced in a study of cytomegalovirus exposure and HLA in healthy donors. Sequencing was performed with immunoSEQ multiplex PCR; in TCRdb, only in-frame clones are kept and a portion is missing. The sample records approximately 90,000 clones, 76% being singletons. The sequenced sample was PBMCs. The source is a man aged 35-49 years in good health and CMV-seronegative. CDR3s include the opening cysteine and the closing phenylalanine or tryptophan. The order of the fields is V gene, J gene, D gene, clone size, CDR3 DNA, CDR3 protein. The D gene is left open where the match is weak. A row's size may be missing; if present it is once, few, many or a size class.

v_call: TRBV9; j_call: TRBJ1-1; d_call: TRBD1; clone_size: NA; cdr3_nt: TGTGCCAGCACTCCCCGGGACAGGGTAATCGGTGAAGCTTTCTTT; cdr3_aa: CASTPRDRVIGEAFF
v_call: TRBV2; j_call: TRBJ1-1; d_call: NA; clone_size: few; cdr3_nt: TGTGCCAGCAGTTACGGACACAACACTGAAGCTTTCTTT; cdr3_aa: CASSYGHNTEAFF
v_call: TRBV28; j_call: TRBJ2-5; d_call: TRBD2; clone_size: NA; cdr3_nt: TGTGCCAGCAGTTTGTGGACTAGCCGGGAGACCCAGTACTTC; cdr3_aa: CASSLWTSRETQYF
v_call: TRBV14; j_call: TRBJ2-7; d_call: TRBD2; clone_size: NA; cdr3_nt: TGTGCCAGCAGCCCGATGGGACTAGCGGGGAGAAGCGAGCAGTACTTC; cdr3_aa: CASSPMGLAGRSEQYF
v_call: TRBV6-5; j_call: TRBJ2-7; d_call: TRBD1; clone_size: few; cdr3_nt: TGTGCCAGCAGGATAGGACAGGGGATCAGCGAGCAGTACTTC; cdr3_aa: CASRIGQGISEQYF
v_call: TRBV11-2; j_call: TRBJ2-7; d_call: TRBD2; clone_size: NA; cdr3_nt: TGTGCCAGCAGCTTAGCAGCGGGGCACTCCTACGAGCAGTACTTC; cdr3_aa: CASSLAAGHSYEQYF
v_call: TRBV7-2; j_call: TRBJ1-6; d_call: TRBD1; clone_size: NA; cdr3_nt: TGTGCCAGCAGCTGGAGGGGGCGGAATTCACCCCTCCACTTT; cdr3_aa: CASSWRGRNSPLHF
v_call: TRBV27; j_call: TRBJ1-1; d_call: TRBD1; clone_size: NA; cdr3_nt: TGTGCCAGCAGTTTATGGCAGGGGGCAGGGCTCACTGAAGCTTTCTTT; cdr3_aa: CASSLWQGAGLTEAFF
v_call: TRBV27; j_call: TRBJ2-2; d_call: NA; clone_size: NA; cdr3_nt: TGTGCCAGCAGTTTAGGCACCATCACCGGGGAGCTGTTTTTT; cdr3_aa: CASSLGTITGELFF
v_call: TRBV5-5; j_call: TRBJ2-2; d_call: NA; clone_size: NA; cdr3_nt: TGTGCCAGCAGCCAAGTGCCACGGTTGGACACCGGGGAGCTGTTTTTT; cdr3_aa: CASSQVPRLDTGELFF
v_call: TRBV6-1; j_call: TRBJ2-2; d_call: NA; clone_size: few; cdr3_nt: TGTGCCAGCAGTGAAGCCGACGGGTTTAGGGAGCTGTTTTTT; cdr3_aa: CASSEADGFRELFF
v_call: TRBV13; j_call: TRBJ1-2; d_call: NA; clone_size: NA; cdr3_nt: TGTGCCAGCAGCTTACGTGTGTCGGGGTCGGGCTACACCTTC; cdr3_aa: CASSLRVSGSGYTF
v_call: TRBV7-9; j_call: TRBJ1-3; d_call: NA; clone_size: once; cdr3_nt: TGTGCCAGCAGCTCGCGGGTAGCCTCTGGAAACACCATATATTTT; cdr3_aa: CASSSRVASGNTIYF
v_call: TRBV30; j_call: TRBJ1-3; d_call: TRBD1; clone_size: NA; cdr3_nt: TGTGCCTGGACCTCAGGGGGTCGCTCTGGAAACACCATATATTTT; cdr3_aa: CAWTSGGRSGNTIYF
v_call: TRBV9; j_call: TRBJ2-7; d_call: TRBD1; clone_size: few; cdr3_nt: TGTGCCAGCAGCGTGGAAAGGGACAGCACCTACGAGCAGTACTTC; cdr3_aa: CASSVERDSTYEQYF
v_call: TRBV7-7; j_call: TRBJ2-5; d_call: NA; clone_size: few; cdr3_nt: TGTGCCAGCAGCTCTCGACAGCAAGAGACCCAGTACTTC; cdr3_aa: CASSSRQQETQYF
v_call: TRBV1; j_call: TRBJ2-5; d_call: NA; clone_size: few; cdr3_nt: NA; cdr3_aa: CTSSKRNYYRGQVGLGTQYF
v_call: TRBV6-5; j_call: TRBJ2-1; d_call: NA; clone_size: NA; cdr3_nt: TGTGCCAGCAGTTTTGGGCCCGATGAGCAGTTCTTC; cdr3_aa: CASSFGPDEQFF
v_call: TRBV7-2; j_call: TRBJ1-1; d_call: NA; clone_size: NA; cdr3_nt: TGTGCCAGCCTCCCTTATAGCACTGAAGCTTTCTTT; cdr3_aa: CASLPYSTEAFF
v_call: TRBV7-2; j_call: TRBJ1-3; d_call: TRBD1; clone_size: NA; cdr3_nt: TGTGCCAGCAGCTTAGGGGACAGGGTCTCTGGAAACACCATATATTTT; cdr3_aa: CASSLGDRVSGNTIYF
v_call: TRBV5-1; j_call: TRBJ1-5; d_call: NA; clone_size: NA; cdr3_nt: TGCGCCAGCTCACTCAGCAGCGATAGCAATCAGCCCCAGCATTTT; cdr3_aa: CASSLSSDSNQPQHF
v_call: TRBV7-2; j_call: TRBJ1-2; d_call: TRBD1; clone_size: NA; cdr3_nt: TGTGCCAGCAGCCCCAGGGGGGCCTATGGCTACACCTTC; cdr3_aa: CASSPRGAYGYTF
v_call: TRBV5-5; j_call: TRBJ2-3; d_call: NA; clone_size: once; cdr3_nt: TGTGCCAGCACAGCTTGGTTGATAGGGGCAGATACGCAGTATTTT; cdr3_aa: CASTAWLIGADTQYF
v_call: TRBV5-1; j_call: TRBJ2-7; d_call: TRBD2; clone_size: once; cdr3_nt: TGCGCCAGCCGCTCCGGACTAGCGGGGGGCCCGAGGGAGCAGTACTTC; cdr3_aa: CASRSGLAGGPREQYF
v_call: TRBV5-1; j_call: TRBJ1-2; d_call: NA; clone_size: NA; cdr3_nt: TGCGCCAGCAGACGGGACGGAGGGAAAGGCTACACCTTC; cdr3_aa: CASRRDGGKGYTF
v_call: TRBV5-5; j_call: TRBJ1-2; d_call: TRBD1; clone_size: NA; cdr3_nt: TGTGCCAGCAGCGGAAGGAGGGGGCAACAGGGGCCCTCCTATGGCTACACCTTC; cdr3_aa: CASSGRRGQQGPSYGYTF
v_call: TRBV7-9; j_call: TRBJ1-2; d_call: NA; clone_size: NA; cdr3_nt: TGTGCCAGCAGCTACACTGTGACAGAGCTATCCCATGGCTACACCTTC; cdr3_aa: CASSYTVTELSHGYTF
v_call: TRBV6-1; j_call: TRBJ1-1; d_call: TRBD1; clone_size: few; cdr3_nt: TGTGCCAGCAGTGCTCAAGGGACAGGGCTGAACACTGAAGCTTTCTTT; cdr3_aa: CASSAQGTGLNTEAFF
v_call: TRBV4-1; j_call: TRBJ1-3; d_call: NA; clone_size: NA; cdr3_nt: TGCGCCAGCAGCCAAGTCCAGGGTGGAAACACCATATATTTT; cdr3_aa: CASSQVQGGNTIYF
v_call: TRBV7-2; j_call: TRBJ2-3; d_call: NA; clone_size: NA; cdr3_nt: TGTGCCAGCAGCTTAATCACTGATACGCAGTATTTT; cdr3_aa: CASSLITDTQYF
v_call: TRBV19; j_call: TRBJ2-2; d_call: TRBD2; clone_size: NA; cdr3_nt: TGTGCCAGTAGAGATAGCGGGGGGGGTAGCGGGGAGCTGTTTTTT; cdr3_aa: CASRDSGGGSGELFF
v_call: TRBV19; j_call: TRBJ1-1; d_call: NA; clone_size: NA; cdr3_nt: TGTGCCAGTAGTATTATTGGCACCTCGACGGGTACTGAAGCTTTCTTT; cdr3_aa: CASSIIGTSTGTEAFF
v_call: TRBV18; j_call: TRBJ1-1; d_call: NA; clone_size: NA; cdr3_nt: TGTGCCAGCTCACCACCGTCAGTGTATAACACTGAAGCTTTCTTT; cdr3_aa: CASSPPSVYNTEAFF
v_call: TRBV27; j_call: TRBJ1-2; d_call: NA; clone_size: NA; cdr3_nt: TGTGCCAGCAGTTTCGCGCCAGGGAGGCCTATGGGTGGCTACACCTTC; cdr3_aa: CASSFAPGRPMGGYTF
v_call: TRBV7-2; j_call: TRBJ2-7; d_call: TRBD1; clone_size: NA; cdr3_nt: TGTGCCAGCAGCCGCCGGGACAGCTCCTACGAGCAGTACTTC; cdr3_aa: CASSRRDSSYEQYF
v_call: TRBV6-5; j_call: TRBJ1-2; d_call: NA; clone_size: NA; cdr3_nt: TGTGCCAGCAGCCCCGGGACAATTTTC; cdr3_aa: CASSPGTIF
v_call: TRBV5-1; j_call: TRBJ2-7; d_call: TRBD1; clone_size: few; cdr3_nt: TGCGCCAGCAGGACGGGGCCCGGGGACAGGAGCTCCTACGAGCAGTACTTC; cdr3_aa: CASRTGPGDRSSYEQYF
v_call: TRBV4-1; j_call: TRBJ2-1; d_call: TRBD2; clone_size: NA; cdr3_nt: TGCGCCAGCAGCCACTTTCTAGCGGGGGGGCTTTATGAGCAGTTCTTC; cdr3_aa: CASSHFLAGGLYEQFF
v_call: TRBV4-3; j_call: TRBJ1-5; d_call: TRBD1; clone_size: NA; cdr3_nt: TGCGCCAGCAGCCAAGATATCGGGGGGACAGGGTACCAGCCCCAGCATTTT; cdr3_aa: CASSQDIGGTGYQPQHF
v_call: TRBV25-1; j_call: TRBJ2-3; d_call: TRBD2; clone_size: NA; cdr3_nt: TGTGCCAGTCCGACTAGCCGGTCAGATACGCAGTATTTT; cdr3_aa: CASPTSRSDTQYF
v_call: TRBV5-1; j_call: TRBJ2-1; d_call: NA; clone_size: NA; cdr3_nt: TGCGCCAGCAGCTTGTTCGGGCAGGGGTTTAACAATGAGCAGTTCTTC; cdr3_aa: CASSLFGQGFNNEQFF
v_call: TRBV30; j_call: TRBJ2-5; d_call: NA; clone_size: NA; cdr3_nt: TGTGCCTGGAGTGTTATGCAGGCCGCAGAAATAGAGACCCAGTACTTC; cdr3_aa: CAWSVMQAAEIETQYF
v_call: TRBV7-3; j_call: TRBJ1-1; d_call: NA; clone_size: NA; cdr3_nt: TGTGCCAGCAGCTTAACGGGGGGTGCCGCTGAAGCTTTCTTT; cdr3_aa: CASSLTGGAAEAFF
v_call: TRBV14; j_call: TRBJ1-1; d_call: NA; clone_size: NA; cdr3_nt: TGTGCCAGCAGCCAAGCTACTGAAGCTTTCTTT; cdr3_aa: CASSQATEAFF
v_call: TRBV19; j_call: TRBJ1-2; d_call: TRBD1; clone_size: NA; cdr3_nt: TGTGCCAGTAGTCCCCGGGACAGGGGAAACTATGGCTACACCTTC; cdr3_aa: CASSPRDRGNYGYTF
v_call: TRBV4-3; j_call: TRBJ1-2; d_call: TRBD1; clone_size: NA; cdr3_nt: TGCGCCAGCAGCCAAGATTTAGGGACAGGGCTCGGCTACACCTTC; cdr3_aa: CASSQDLGTGLGYTF
v_call: TRBV15; j_call: TRBJ1-3; d_call: NA; clone_size: NA; cdr3_nt: TGTGCCACCAGCAGAGATCGGGGGACGACCTCTGGAAACACCATATATTTT; cdr3_aa: CATSRDRGTTSGNTIYF
v_call: TRBV19; j_call: TRBJ1-3; d_call: NA; clone_size: NA; cdr3_nt: TGTGCCAGCCATTTGAGAGTCTCTGGAAACACCATATATTTT; cdr3_aa: CASHLRVSGNTIYF
v_call: TRBV7-9; j_call: TRBJ1-6; d_call: TRBD1; clone_size: few; cdr3_nt: TGTGCCAGCAGCTCGCGGACAGGTTTAAAAGATTCACCCCTCCACTTT; cdr3_aa: CASSSRTGLKDSPLHF
v_call: TRBV29-1; j_call: TRBJ2-5; d_call: NA; clone_size: NA; cdr3_nt: TGCACGGCCGGGTCGGAGACCCAGTACTTC; cdr3_aa: CTAGSETQYF
v_call: TRBV7-8; j_call: TRBJ1-1; d_call: TRBD1; clone_size: few; cdr3_nt: TGTGCCAGCAGCCTCGGGACAGGAAAGGGAGTTCGTGAAGCTTTCTTT; cdr3_aa: CASSLGTGKGVREAFF
v_call: TRBV2; j_call: TRBJ1-1; d_call: TRBD1; clone_size: NA; cdr3_nt: TGTGCCAGCAAAGACAGGGGGCTCGCTGCTTTCTTT; cdr3_aa: CASKDRGLAAFF
v_call: TRBV7-2; j_call: TRBJ1-1; d_call: TRBD1; clone_size: NA; cdr3_nt: TGTGCCAGCAGCCGTTCAACAGGGGTCGGGGCTGAAGCTTTCTTT; cdr3_aa: CASSRSTGVGAEAFF
v_call: TRBV5-1; j_call: TRBJ2-2; d_call: TRBD1; clone_size: once; cdr3_nt: TGCGCCAGCAGCACTGGGACAGGGCGGAACACCGGGGAGCTGTTTTTT; cdr3_aa: CASSTGTGRNTGELFF
v_call: TRBV9; j_call: TRBJ1-2; d_call: NA; clone_size: NA; cdr3_nt: TGTGCCAGCAGCCCCTCGACAGATTCCTATGGCTACACCTTC; cdr3_aa: CASSPSTDSYGYTF